This T cell receptor beta chain was obtained from a study of cytomegalovirus exposure and HLA in healthy donors. Study-wide context: Around 80 million unique TCR sequences came from HLA-typed donors in an early release. Regarding the study as a whole: Earlier analysis found most TCR beta V segments productive about 87% or about 30% of the time. Later analysis identified a missense DCLRE1C variant that was linked to TCR beta V- and J-gene trimming.

PCR used 60 Vbeta primers and 13 Jbeta primers. Clones were read by immunoSEQ multiplex PCR, and TCRdb kept only the in-frame ones, dropping some. The table lists about 140,000 clones, over 70% of them singletons, with about 15% in the top ten. In germline, CDR1 is SGHRS, CDR2 YFSETQ. The CDR3 loop spans 15 amino acids. Trimming took off 3 bases at V and 0 bases at J, with 13 bases between the two ends. Worth noting for this clone: As yet, its antigen is unknown.

The sequence was obtained from a woman aged 35 to 49 in good health and CMV-seronegative. Sequencing used PBMCs. V is TRBV5-1 and J is TRBJ2-7; D may be TRBD2 (7 bases). This chain's CDR3 is CASSSGGRGSYEQYF. The DNA of the CDR3 is TGCGCCAGCAGCTCGGGGGGCCGGGGCTCCTACGAGCAGTACTTC.